This is a list of T cell receptor beta chains from one sample in a study of blood T cell repertoires in COVID-19. Libraries were prepared by immunoSEQ multiplex PCR; TCRdb keeps only in-frame clonotypes and omits some of them. The sample has about 140,000 clones; around 78% are singletons. The sequencing sample was made of peripheral blood. All receptors come from a woman of 80 years or more with active or convalescent COVID-19. The CDR3 runs from the conserved cysteine through the conserved F or W.

CAWSIARAGYGYTF | TRBV30
CASSGPTANEQFF | TRBV7-9
CASSPRGTEAFF | TRBV2
CASSIQGSDLQETQYF | TRBV5-1
CASSQDITGRRTGELFF | TRBV4-2
CASSLALTGVGYTF | TRBV7-8
CASSPDRGNQPQHF | TRBV18
CASSFPSGGPGPADTQYF | TRBV28
CASSRRDYGYTF | TRBV12-3/TRBV12-4
CASSPGPRGANTGELFF | TRBV4-2
CSAGGGVGSPLHF | TRBV29-1
CASSLSGGLNTGELFF | TRBV18
CSARARDIQYF | TRBV20-1
CASSLARTSGGEYF | TRBV7-2
CASSLGTGRLYEQYF | TRBV12-1
CASSLLVQGNHGYTF | TRBV5-1
CASSFPKTGWSGYTF | TRBV28
CASSLGQGAEAFF | TRBV7-7
CASTPTGVGYTF | TRBV2
CASSSGQGRKAFF | TRBV6-2/TRBV6-3
CASSPWEGAEAFF | TRBV18
CASSLFDNGVNTEAFF | TRBV13
CASHRTGLNYGYTF | TRBV6-5
CSAPRRSTQYF | TRBV20-1
CASSLDTGALGEQYF | TRBV5-5
CASSLQGSYEQYF | TRBV5-4
CATSVLADQNIQYF | TRBV15
CATSIGGRDDGYTF | TRBV24-1
CASAGIEQFF | TRBV12-3/TRBV12-4
CASSESGQGLGNEQFF | TRBV28
CASSSGGAPDTQYF | TRBV6-5
CASSLDRVGEQYF | TRBV5-1
CASSLATNEKLFF | TRBV6-5
CASSLGGQLGNNEQFF | TRBV7-9
CASSNRVSGNTIYF | TRBV7-2
CASSGRTSGVTGELFF | TRBV4-1
CAWSVGTSGGAKYYNEQFF | TRBV30
CASSSGTGGDYGYTF | TRBV19
CASSRRGAGEKLFF | TRBV3-1/TRBV3-2
CASSFGTGNTEAFF | TRBV2
CASSLGRQNSYNSPLHF | TRBV13
CASSQTAGGGYGYTF | TRBV11-2